The 10 T cell receptor beta chains below all came from one sample that was sequenced in a study of blood T cell repertoires in COVID-19. Method: immunoSEQ multiplex PCR; TCRdb's copy keeps in-frame clones and lacks some. This sample has about 280,000 clones, with about nine tenths found just once. The sample taken for sequencing was peripheral blood. These receptors all come from a woman aged 50 to 65 who had recovered from COVID-19.

A few counts support this clone. The V and J genes are TRBV18 and TRBJ2-5, with D unclear. V lost 6 bases and J lost 1, with 6 bases in between. The CDR3 runs 12 residues. Germline CDR1 and CDR2: KGHSH and LQKENI. CDR3 bases: TGTGCCAGCTCCCGAGCCCAAGAGACCCAGTACTTC. It specifies CASSRAQETQYF. Full variable domain (missing parts from reference TRBV18 and TRBJ2-5): NAGVMQNPRHLVRRRGQEARLRCSPMKGHSHVYWYRQLPEEGLKFMVYLQKENIIDESGMPKERFSAEFPKEGPSILRIQQVVRGDSAAYFCASSRAQETQYFGPGTRLLVL.

J is TRBJ1-1 and V is TRBV12-3 or TRBV12-4, with TRBD1 as a possible D gene (6 bases). V lost 6 bases to trimming and J lost 8 bases, with 16 bases between them. This CDR3 contains 13 residues. CDR3 residues: CASSPDPGVEAFF. Here the CDR3 DNA reads TGTGCCAGCAGCCCTGACCCAGGGGTAGAAGCTTTCTTT.

V and J are TRBV20-1 and TRBJ2-3, with unresolved D. The CDR3 consists of 11 residues. Germline V gene sequence: CDR1 DFQATT, CDR2 SNEGSKA (reference sequence). Trimming stripped 3 bases from V and 13 bases from J, with 14 bases between. CDR3 coding DNA: TGCAGTGCTAGGATGCCAGGATGGGAGTATTTT. It yields the protein CSARMPGWEYF.

The chain is built from TRBV19 and TRBJ1-1; 7 bases fit TRBD1. The CDR3 contains 14 residues. Germline values: CDR1 LNHDA, CDR2 SQIVND (reference sequence). V lost 4 bases, J lost 3 bases, and 5 bases stayed unmatched. The CDR3 region is CASSSRGVDTEAFF. The CDR3 DNA reads TGTGCCAGTAGTAGCAGGGGGGTGGACACTGAAGCTTTCTTT. Filled out from reference TRBV19 and TRBJ1-1, the complete variable domain reads DGGITQSPKYLFRKEGQNVTLSCEQNLNHDAMYWYRQDPGQGLRLIYYSQIVNDFQKGDIAEGYSVSREKKESFPLTVTSAQKNPTAFYLCASSSRGVDTEAFFGQGTRLTVV.

The gene calls are TRBV30 and TRBJ1-2, with 10 bases that match TRBD1. Losses at the gene ends were 3 bases for V and 4 bases for J; bases not matched to a gene: 2. This CDR3 comprises 13 residues. CDR1 and CDR2 (germline): GTSNPN, SVGIG (reference sequence). CDR3 bases: TGTGCCTGGAGCCGGGACAGGGGCTATGGCTACACCTTC. Translated, it gives CAWSRDRGYGYTF. The whole variable domain, filled in from reference TRBV30 and TRBJ1-2, reads SQTIHQWPATLVQPVGSPLSLECTVEGTSNPNLYWYRQAAGRGLQLLFYSVGIGQISSEVPQNLSASRPQDRQFILSSKKLLLSDSGFYLCAWSRDRGYGYTFGSGTRLTVV.

In regard to this clone: In the same sample, other DNA sequences code for this CDR3. V gene TRBV5-1 combines with J gene TRBJ2-7, with D possibly being TRBD2 (6 bases). CDR1 and CDR2 from the germline V gene are SGHRS and YFSETQ. V was clipped by 0 bases and J by 7 bases, with 8 bases between them. This CDR3 region has 12 residues. The CDR3 is CASSLGGGEQYF. CDR3 nucleotides: TGCGCCAGCAGCTTGGGGGGAGGAGAGCAGTACTTC.

As for this clone: A read error is possible here, since a much larger clone lies one base away. The J gene is TRBJ2-7, the V gene TRBV5-5, with D unresolved. Germline V gene sequence: CDR1 SGHKS, CDR2 YYEKEE (reference sequence). Between the trimmed V and J ends, which lost 3 bases and 5 bases, there was a span of 6 bases. CDR3 size: 11 residues. CDR3 sequence: CASSWANEQYF. The CDR3 DNA reads as TGTGCCAGCAGCTGGGCCAACGAGCAGTACTTC.

CDR3 loop: CASSRQGSDNEKLFF. The CDR3, as DNA: TGCGCCAGCAGCAGACAGGGGTCGGATAATGAAAAACTGTTTTTT. This chain connects TRBV5-1 to TRBJ1-4; 8 nucleotides line up with TRBD1. Germline assignment: CDR1 SGHRS and CDR2 YFSETQ. J was trimmed by 4 bases and V by 4 bases; bases with no gene match: 6. The CDR3 runs to 15 residues.

The count of this clone is one. For the CDR3, the DNA is TGTGCCATCAATAATCCGGGAGTAAGCACAGATACGCAGTATTTT. Translated, it gives CAINNPGVSTDTQYF. The genes are TRBV10-3 and TRBJ2-3; D is perhaps TRBD2 (6 bases). The CDR3 totals 15 residues. V lost 7 bases to trimming and J lost 0 bases, with 14 bases between them. Germline CDR1 reads ENHRY; CDR2 reads SYGVKD.

The V gene is TRBV3-1 (or the pseudogene TRBV3-2), the J gene TRBJ2-7, with 8 bases lining up with TRBD1. CDR3 length equals 14 residues. Per germline, CDR1 LGHDT and CDR2 YNNKEL (reference sequence). V was clipped by 4 bases and J by 4 bases; unmatched bases: 6. CDR3 bases: TGTGCCAGCAGCCCGCGACAGGGGAGGTACGAGCAGTACTTC. Translating gives CASSPRQGRYEQYF.